The T cell receptor (beta chain) described here comes from a study of control samples from healthy donors and cancer patients. Using immunoSEQ multiplex PCR, the repertoire was profiled, and TCRdb retains in-frame clones only, with some absent. Of 100,000 to 150,000 clones listed, roughly 90% are singletons. V was shortened by 5 bases and J by 5 bases, with 15 bases between the two germline ends. Looked up from germline, CDR1 is WSHSY and CDR2 is SAAADI. CDR3 length equals 14 residues. The specimen was blood. The chain uses TRBV10-2 and TRBJ2-5; D remains unclear. This clonotype was sampled from a man aged 45-60 years in good health. The CDR3 is CASSTIGPQETQYF. The CDR3 DNA is TGCGCCAGCAGTACTATCGGGCCTCAGGAGACCCAGTACTTC.